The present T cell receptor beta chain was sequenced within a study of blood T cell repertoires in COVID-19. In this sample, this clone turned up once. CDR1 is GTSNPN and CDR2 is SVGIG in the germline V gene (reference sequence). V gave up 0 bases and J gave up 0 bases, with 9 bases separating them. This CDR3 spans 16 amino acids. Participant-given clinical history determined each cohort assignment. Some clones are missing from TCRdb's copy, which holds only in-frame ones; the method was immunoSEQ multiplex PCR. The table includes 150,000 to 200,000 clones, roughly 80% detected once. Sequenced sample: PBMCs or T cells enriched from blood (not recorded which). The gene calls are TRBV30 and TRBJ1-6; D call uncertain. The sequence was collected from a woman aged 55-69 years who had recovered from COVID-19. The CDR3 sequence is CAWSVMASSYNSPLHF. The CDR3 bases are TGTGCCTGGAGTGTAATGGCCTCCTCCTATAATTCACCCCTCCACTTT.